This record looks at one TCR beta chain sequence and its context. What it binds is not known. Healthy Russian Caucasian donors spanned ages roughly 6 to 90 years. The total RNA that was extracted per sample amounted to at least 5 micrograms. This entry belongs to a study of blood T cells in healthy people across ages. Study-wide points: What prevented conclusive comparison of naive and antigen-experienced cells was that PBMCs were unsorted. TCR beta diversity per million T cells fell roughly linearly with age.

Sample-barcoded 5' priming and a J-beta primer mix drove a second PCR of about 7 to 11 cycles. TCRdb re-called the 5' RACE reads with MiXCR, one entry per CDR3 protein. The table records about 1.4 million distinct CDR3 sequences, approximately 60% of them present only once. The source is a man between 18 and 29 years old in good health. The sequencing sample was made of blood.

The CDR3 here is CASSSTGTARLAKNIQYF. For the CDR3, the DNA is TGTGCCAGCAGCTCGACAGGGACAGCCAGGCTAGCCAAAAACATTCAGTACTTC. The chain employs TRBV7-2 and TRBJ2-4; 7 nucleotides agree with TRBD1. The V segment lost 4 bases and the J segment 0 bases; nucleotides outside the gene matches: 12. The germline gives CDR1 SGHTA, CDR2 FQGNSA. The CDR3 loop spans 18 amino acids.